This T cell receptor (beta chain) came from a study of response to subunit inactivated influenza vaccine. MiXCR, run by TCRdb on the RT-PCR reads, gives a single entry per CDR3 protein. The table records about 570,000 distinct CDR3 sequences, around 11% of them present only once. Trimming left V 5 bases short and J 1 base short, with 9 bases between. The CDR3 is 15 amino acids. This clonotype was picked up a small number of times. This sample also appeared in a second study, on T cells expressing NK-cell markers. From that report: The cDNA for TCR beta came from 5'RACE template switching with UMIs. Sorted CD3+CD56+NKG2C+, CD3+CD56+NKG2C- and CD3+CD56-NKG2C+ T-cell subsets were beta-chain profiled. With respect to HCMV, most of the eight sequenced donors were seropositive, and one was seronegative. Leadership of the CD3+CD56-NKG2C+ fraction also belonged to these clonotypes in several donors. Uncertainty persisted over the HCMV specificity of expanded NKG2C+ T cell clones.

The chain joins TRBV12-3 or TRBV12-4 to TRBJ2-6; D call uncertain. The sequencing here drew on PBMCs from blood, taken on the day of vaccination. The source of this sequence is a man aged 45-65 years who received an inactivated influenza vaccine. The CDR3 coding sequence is TGTGCCAGCAGTCTGATTTTATCTGGGGCCAACGTCCTGACTTTC. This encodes CASSLILSGANVLTF.